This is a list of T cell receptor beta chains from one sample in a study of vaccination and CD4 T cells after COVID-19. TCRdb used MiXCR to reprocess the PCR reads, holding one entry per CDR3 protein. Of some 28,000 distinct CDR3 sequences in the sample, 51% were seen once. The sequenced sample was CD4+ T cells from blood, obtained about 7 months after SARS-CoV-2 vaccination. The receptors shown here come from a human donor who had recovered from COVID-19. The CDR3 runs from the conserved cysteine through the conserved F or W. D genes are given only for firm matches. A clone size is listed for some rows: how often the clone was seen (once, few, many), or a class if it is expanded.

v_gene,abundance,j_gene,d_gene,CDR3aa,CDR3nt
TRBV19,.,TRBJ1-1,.,CASSILEGRAFF,TGTGCCAGTAGTATTCTTGAGGGTCGGGCTTTCTTT
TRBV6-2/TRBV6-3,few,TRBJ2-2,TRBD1,CASRTRIRTGNTGELFF,TGTGCCAGCAGAACCCGAATCAGGACAGGGAACACCGGGGAGCTGTTTTTT
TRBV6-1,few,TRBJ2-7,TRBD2,CASRTSGRYEQYF,TGTGCCAGCAGGACTAGCGGGAGATACGAGCAGTACTTC
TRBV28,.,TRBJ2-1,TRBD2,CASSLQAGGTYNEQFF,TGTGCCAGCAGTTTACAAGCGGGAGGGACCTACAATGAGCAGTTCTTC
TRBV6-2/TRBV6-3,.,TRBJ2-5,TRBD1,CASSKTDPGQGETQYF,TGTGCCAGCAGTAAAACGGATCCGGGACAGGGAGAGACCCAGTACTTC
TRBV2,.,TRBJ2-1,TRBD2,CASSGTSKGEQFF,TGTGCCAGCAGTGGGACTAGCAAGGGTGAGCAGTTCTTC
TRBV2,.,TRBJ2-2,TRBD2,CASSLLAGGTGELFF,TGTGCCAGCAGCTTACTAGCGGGAGGCACCGGGGAGCTGTTTTTT
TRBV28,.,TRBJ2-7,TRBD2,CASSLGGALNLGEQYF,TGTGCCAGCAGTTTGGGAGGGGCCCTCAACTTAGGGGAGCAGTACTTC
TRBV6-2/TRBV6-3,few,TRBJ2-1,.,CASRRGGSSYNEQFF,TGTGCCAGCAGGCGCGGCGGAAGCTCCTACAATGAGCAGTTCTTC
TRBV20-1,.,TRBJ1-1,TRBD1,CSATIRRQGTLFSSGGPEAFF,TGCAGTGCCACAATACGTCGACAGGGGACGCTATTTTCCTCGGGCGGTCCTGAAGCTTTCTTT
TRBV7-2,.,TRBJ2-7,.,CASSPTLSGYEQYF,TGTGCCAGCAGCCCAACCTTGAGTGGTTACGAGCAGTACTTC
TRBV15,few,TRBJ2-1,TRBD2,CATLREGSDEQFF,TGTGCCACCTTGCGGGAGGGCAGCGATGAGCAGTTCTTC
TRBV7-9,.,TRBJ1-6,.,CASSYYRDGSPLHF,TGTGCCAGCAGCTACTACAGGGATGGATCACCCCTCCACTTT
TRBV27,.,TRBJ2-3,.,CASVCPGDTQYF,TGTGCCAGCGTGTGCCCAGGGGATACGCAGTATTTT
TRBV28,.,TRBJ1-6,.,CASSLINSPLHF,TGTGCCAGCAGCCTAATCAATTCACCCCTCCACTTT
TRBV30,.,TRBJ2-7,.,CAWSVLTGTPIEQYF,TGTGCCTGGAGTGTCCTTACCGGGACACCCATCGAGCAGTACTTC
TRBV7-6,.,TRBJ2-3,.,CASSFQRGDTQYF,TGTGCCAGCAGCTTCCAAAGGGGAGATACGCAGTATTTT
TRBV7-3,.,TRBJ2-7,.,CASSAQTGVIYEQYF,TGTGCCAGCAGCGCTCAGACGGGGGTTATTTACGAGCAGTACTTC
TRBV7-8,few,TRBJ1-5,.,CASSLFAGRGNKPQHF,TGTGCCAGCAGCTTATTCGCGGGGCGGGGGAACAAGCCCCAGCATTTT
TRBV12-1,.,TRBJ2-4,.,CASSYRGGSDIQYF,TGTGCCAGCAGTTACCGTGGGGGGAGTGACATTCAGTACTTC
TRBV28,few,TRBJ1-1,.,CASTLEGDSTEAFF,TGTGCCAGCACTCTAGAGGGGGATTCGACTGAAGCTTTCTTT
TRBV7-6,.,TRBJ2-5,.,CASSATTVFEETQYF,TGTGCCAGCAGCGCCACTACGGTATTCGAGGAGACCCAGTACTTC
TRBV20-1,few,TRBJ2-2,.,CSARKRVHGAGELFF,TGCAGTGCAAGGAAGCGGGTCCACGGGGCCGGGGAGCTGTTTTTT
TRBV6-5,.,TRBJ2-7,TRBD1,CASSSPGGQVSSYEQYF,TGTGCCAGCAGTTCCCCCGGGGGACAGGTCAGCTCCTACGAGCAGTACTTC
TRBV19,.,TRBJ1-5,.,CASSRREDSNQPQHF,TGTGCCAGTAGTCGGAGGGAGGATAGCAATCAGCCCCAGCATTTT
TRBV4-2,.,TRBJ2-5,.,CASSQGRPSEETQYF,TGTGCCAGCAGCCAAGGAAGGCCTAGCGAAGAGACCCAGTACTTC
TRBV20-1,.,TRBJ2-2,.,CSAYIQGTGELFF,TGCAGTGCCTACATTCAAGGTACCGGGGAGCTGTTTTTT
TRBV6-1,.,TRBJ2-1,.,CASSEVRRGNYNEQFF,TGTGCCAGCAGTGAAGTTCGCCGCGGGAACTACAATGAGCAGTTCTTC
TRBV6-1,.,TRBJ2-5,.,CASSVREQETQYF,TGTGCCAGCAGTGTCAGGGAGCAAGAGACCCAGTACTTC
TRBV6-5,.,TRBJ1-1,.,CASSYEAREDAFF,TGTGCCAGCAGTTATGAAGCCCGGGAGGACGCTTTCTTT
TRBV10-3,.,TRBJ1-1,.,CAISESSEAFF,TGTGCCATCAGTGAGTCGTCTGAAGCTTTCTTT
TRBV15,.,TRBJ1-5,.,CATSRQLNQPQHF,TGTGCCACCAGCAGACAACTTAATCAGCCCCAGCATTTT
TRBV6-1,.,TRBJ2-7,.,CASSLGLDVPYEQYF,TGTGCCAGTTCCCTAGGGCTAGACGTCCCCTACGAGCAGTACTTC
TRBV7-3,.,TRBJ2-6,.,CASSSARSGANVLTF,TGTGCCAGCAGCTCAGCCCGCTCTGGGGCCAACGTCCTGACTTTC
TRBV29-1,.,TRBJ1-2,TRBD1,CSGRDRDYGYTF,TGCAGCGGCCGGGACAGGGACTATGGCTACACCTTC
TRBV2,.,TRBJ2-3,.,CASSNTDTQYF,TGTGCCAGCAGTAACACAGATACGCAGTATTTT
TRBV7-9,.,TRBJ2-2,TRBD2,CASRPLSGINTGELFF,TGTGCCAGCAGACCACTTAGCGGGATAAACACCGGGGAGCTGTTTTTT